This entry lists 21 T cell receptor beta chains sequenced from one sample in a study of shared clonotypes between healthy human individuals (dated by TCRdb to about 2020). The method was the immunoSEQ multiplex PCR assay. This immuneACCESS table, as held by TCRdb, lists in-frame sequences with V and J called but not all clones. Of the missing ones, under half trace to an unresolved V gene in checked studies; the others have no known cause. In this sample the table shows roughly 2.5 million clones, approximately 92% of which occur a single time. The ten largest clonotypes hold 0.14% of the sample. The sequenced material came from naive CD4+ T cells sorted from blood. In the paper's terms, the cell subset or site label means: CD45RA+ positively selected. These receptor sequences come from a man aged 18 to 29 in good health.

The chain is built from TRBV5-1 and TRBJ2-1; TRBD2 aligns across 7 bases. The ends lost 5 bases at V and 5 bases at J; junction bases unmatched: 7. CDR3 size: 14 residues. Germline assignment: CDR1 SGHRS and CDR2 YFSETQ. The CDR3 region is CASSRGSSDNEQFF. The DNA for the CDR3 is TGCGCCAGCAGTCGCGGGAGCTCTGACAATGAGCAGTTCTTC.

This sequence joins TRBV9 and TRBJ1-1; D gene uncertain. Per the germline V gene, CDR1 is SGDLS and CDR2 is YYNGEE. V lost 0 bases and J lost 1, with 10 bases in between. This CDR3 spans 15 amino acids. The CDR3 protein is CASSVVDPGNTEAFF. CDR3 DNA: TGTGCCAGCAGCGTAGTGGATCCGGGGAACACTGAAGCTTTCTTT.

V usage is TRBV19 and J usage is TRBJ1-6, with D unclear. Germline loops: CDR1 LNHDA, CDR2 SQIVND (reference sequence). The CDR3 runs to 14 residues. Trimming shortened V by 3 bases and J by 6 bases, and 9 bases separated the two germline ends. CDR3 in amino acids: CASSMDGGNSPLHF. The CDR3 DNA reads TGTGCCAGTAGTATGGACGGAGGTAATTCACCCCTCCACTTT. The full variable domain, completed using reference TRBV19 and TRBJ1-6, is DGGITQSPKYLFRKEGQNVTLSCEQNLNHDAMYWYRQDPGQGLRLIYYSQIVNDFQKGDIAEGYSVSREKKESFPLTVTSAQKNPTAFYLCASSMDGGNSPLHFGNGTRLTVT.

Concerning this clone: The sample contains more than one DNA sequence encoding this CDR3. The chain joins TRBV2 to TRBJ2-5; TRBD1 agrees at 9 bases. The V and J ends lost 4 bases and 2 bases, in that order; junction bases with no gene match: 2. CDR1 and CDR2 (germline): SNHLY, FYNNEI. CDR3 length: 14 amino acids. CDR3 loop: CASSGDRGQETQYF. CDR3 in DNA: TGTGCCAGCAGTGGTGACAGGGGGCAAGAGACCCAGTACTTC.

The rearrangement uses TRBV5-6 and TRBJ1-5, with D perhaps TRBD1 (5 bases). CDR1 is SGHDT, CDR2 YYEEEE, per germline. This CDR3 has 15 residues. V lost 4 bases to trimming and J lost 6 bases, with 17 bases between them. This CDR3 reads CASSPGPGDSQPQHF. CDR3 nucleotides: TGTGCCAGCAGCCCGGGACCGGGAGACAGTCAGCCCCAGCATTTT. Using reference TRBV5-6 and TRBJ1-5 for the parts outside the CDR3, the full variable domain is DAGVTQSPTHLIKTRGQQVTLRCSPKSGHDTVSWYQQALGQGPQFIFQYYEEEERQRGNFPDRFSGHQFPNYSSELNVNALLLGDSALYLCASSPGPGDSQPQHFGDGTRLSIL.

This clone was seen once. The chain employs TRBV19 and TRBJ1-1, with 9 positions matching TRBD1. Germline loops: CDR1 LNHDA, CDR2 SQIVND (reference sequence). The V gene end was trimmed by 5 bases and the J gene end by 8 bases; junction bases not matched to a gene: 6. This CDR3 contains 13 residues. The DNA of the CDR3 is TGTGCCAGTAGTCGGGACAGGGATTCCGAAGCTTTCTTT. This codes for CASSRDRDSEAFF. Using reference TRBV19 and TRBJ1-1 for the parts outside the CDR3, the full variable domain is DGGITQSPKYLFRKEGQNVTLSCEQNLNHDAMYWYRQDPGQGLRLIYYSQIVNDFQKGDIAEGYSVSREKKESFPLTVTSAQKNPTAFYLCASSRDRDSEAFFGQGTRLTVV.

This chain uses TRBV10-3 with TRBJ2-7, with TRBD1 matching 10 bases. The V segment lost 10 bases and the J segment 6 bases; nucleotides outside the gene matches: 9. The CDR3 sequence is 13 residues long. Germline V CDR1 and CDR2: ENHRY, SYGVKD. CDR3 protein: CATSGTGVSEQYF. CDR3 nucleotide sequence: TGTGCCACCTCCGGGACAGGGGTTTCCGAGCAGTACTTC.

This clone was picked up one time. V and J are TRBV29-1 and TRBJ2-3; D uncertain. The CDR3 length is 13 residues. V shed 3 bases and J shed 2 bases, with 9 bases lying between them. Per germline, CDR1 SQVTM and CDR2 ANQGSEA. CDR3: CSVEPRHTDTQYF. CDR3 coding DNA: TGCAGCGTTGAGCCTCGCCACACAGATACGCAGTATTTT.

The J gene is TRBJ1-5, the V gene TRBV2; 7 bases match TRBD1. V gave up 7 bases and J gave up 4 bases; unmatched junction bases: 7. Germline V lookup: CDR1 SNHLY, CDR2 FYNNEI. The CDR3 has 14 residues. In nucleotides, the CDR3 is TGTGCCAGCACGGCTACCAGGGGGAATCAGCCCCAGCATTTT. Its translation is CASTATRGNQPQHF.

The gene calls are TRBV6-5 and TRBJ2-4; D may be TRBD1 (5 bases). This CDR3 contains 13 residues. CDR1 is MNHEY and CDR2 is SVGAGI in the germline V gene. Trimming shortened V by 6 bases and J by 3 bases, and 9 bases separated the two germline ends. CDR3 nucleotides: TGTGCCAGCAGAGGGGTCGTCAAAAACATTCAGTACTTC. This sequence encodes CASRGVVKNIQYF.

This clone showed up just once. The rearrangement uses TRBV5-1 and TRBJ2-7, with D possibly being TRBD1 (5 bases). The CDR3 has 12 amino acids. The V and J ends lost 2 bases and 6 bases respectively, with 9 bases between them. CDR1 is SGHRS, CDR2 YFSETQ, per germline. CDR3 residues: CASSFPGIEQYF. The CDR3 coding sequence is TGCGCCAGCAGCTTCCCAGGGATCGAGCAGTACTTC.

Remarks on this clone: The same CDR3 arises from other DNA sequences in this sample as well. The chain recombines TRBV5-1 with TRBJ2-5; 7 nucleotides agree with TRBD1. Germline CDR1 and CDR2: SGHRS and YFSETQ. The CDR3 contains 15 residues. Unmatched junction bases numbered 5, after V lost 0 bases and J lost 3 bases. The CDR3 nucleotides are TGCGCCAGCAGCTTGGTTCCCGGGACAGAAGAGACCCAGTACTTC. Encoded protein: CASSLVPGTEETQYF.

The V gene is TRBV27, the J gene TRBJ1-1; D remains ambiguous. This CDR3 spans 11 amino acids. From germline, CDR1 is MNHEY and CDR2 SMNVEV (reference sequence). V lost 7 bases to trimming and J lost 3 bases, with 6 bases between them. Here the CDR3 reads CASKFHTEAFF. CDR3 sequence (DNA): TGTGCCAGCAAATTCCACACTGAAGCTTTCTTT.

The CDR3 reads CASSPAGTGGTEAFF. The DNA for the CDR3 is TGCGCCAGCAGCCCCGCCGGGACAGGGGGGACTGAAGCTTTCTTT. The chain carries TRBV5-1 and TRBJ1-1, with TRBD1 matching over 11 bases. Looked up from germline, CDR1 is SGHRS and CDR2 is YFSETQ. J was trimmed by 5 bases and V by 4 bases; bases with no gene match: 7. The CDR3 sequence is 15 residues long.

The chain combines TRBV5-1 with TRBJ2-1; D tentatively reads TRBD1 or TRBD2 (6 bases each). V dropped 3 bases and J dropped 0 bases, with 13 bases sitting between them. Germline CDR1 is SGHRS and CDR2 is YFSETQ. There are 16 residues in the CDR3. CDR3 residues: CASSSLGGLSYNEQFF. CDR3 in DNA: TGCGCCAGCAGCTCGCTAGGGGGACTCTCCTACAATGAGCAGTTCTTC.

The genes are TRBV19 and TRBJ2-7; 7 bases line up with TRBD1. The CDR3 sequence is 15 residues long. J was trimmed by 0 bases and V by 6 bases; bases with no gene match: 8. Germline CDR1 is LNHDA and CDR2 is SQIVND (reference sequence). The CDR3 protein is CASRKTGSSSYEQYF. In DNA, the CDR3 is TGTGCCAGTAGGAAGACAGGGTCGAGCTCCTACGAGCAGTACTTC.

The V call is TRBV7-2, the J call TRBJ2-7; 8 bases are a match to TRBD2. Trimming removed 3 bases from V and 5 bases from J; junction bases left unmatched: 6. The CDR3 covers 14 residues. Germline-derived CDR1 and CDR2 are SGHTA and FQGNSA. The DNA for the CDR3 is TGTGCCAGCAGCTTCGGCGGGAGGCCCCACGAGCAGTACTTC. Protein sequence: CASSFGGRPHEQYF.

The chain combines TRBV11-2 with TRBJ2-1, with D perhaps TRBD2 (5 bases). V was pared by 2 bases and J by 3 bases, with 14 bases between. Germline assignment: CDR1 SGHAT and CDR2 FQNNGV. This CDR3 has 16 amino acids. CDR3 bases: TGTGCCAGCAGCTTATTCCGCGGGCGTTTCTACAATGAGCAGTTCTTC. Protein: CASSLFRGRFYNEQFF.

In nucleotides, the CDR3 is TGTGCCAGCAGTCCAGGGGAGGAAAATGAGCAGTTCTTC. It is translated as CASSPGEENEQFF. This rearrangement joins TRBV2 to TRBJ2-1; D may match TRBD1 or TRBD2 (6 bases each). This CDR3 region has 13 residues. V shed 5 bases and J shed 7 bases, with 12 bases lying between them. Germline loops: CDR1 SNHLY, CDR2 FYNNEI.

CDR3 region: CASSAKGPYNEQFF. The CDR3 region has the DNA TGTGCCAGCAGCGCGAAGGGACCGTACAATGAGCAGTTCTTC. The chain combines TRBV9 with TRBJ2-1; D may correspond to TRBD1 or TRBD2 (5 bases each). The CDR3 sequence is 14 residues long. The germline CDR1 and CDR2 sequences are SGDLS and YYNGEE. V lost 3 bases to trimming and J lost 4 bases, with 11 bases between them.

This clone was observed a single time. The chain recombines TRBV28 with TRBJ2-7, with TRBD2 matching 8 bases. Germline V gene data show CDR1 as MDHEN and CDR2 as SYDVKM. The CDR3 has 18 amino acids. The trim removed 5 bases at V and 4 bases at J, leaving 19 bases unmatched. CDR3 region: CASSLPRGGSYILYEQYF. The DNA for the CDR3 is TGTGCCAGCAGTCTCCCTCGGGGGGGGAGCTATATCTTATACGAGCAGTACTTC.